A single sample gave rise to the 5 T cell receptor beta chains below, sequenced in a study of cytotoxic CD8 clonotypes in ibrutinib-treated CLL. The table came from immunoSEQ multiplex PCR; TCRdb's copy has only in-frame clones and leaves some out. The sample includes around 330,000 clones, under 70% seen only once; the top ten take roughly 6.8%. This material consisted of PBMCs, taken after 36 months of ibrutinib treatment. These receptors were collected from a human donor with chronic lymphocytic leukemia.

V gene TRBV23-1 combines with J gene TRBJ2-5; 13 bases match TRBD2. TRBV23-1 is an ORF; its function is uncertain. V was pared by 0 bases and J by 2 bases, with 6 bases of the junction left unmatched. The CDR3 totals 18 residues. This CDR3 reads CASSQSETSGRAQETQYF. Here the CDR3 DNA reads TGCGCCAGCAGTCAATCGGAAACTAGCGGGAGGGCACAAGAGACCCAGTACTTC.

This chain connects TRBV6-5 to TRBJ2-2; TRBD2 agrees at 8 bases. Trimming took 8 bases from V and 6 from J; bases not matched to a gene: 2. CDR1 is MNHEY, CDR2 SVGAGI, per germline. The length of the CDR3 is 12 residues. The CDR3 DNA is TGTGCCAGCGAGGGACTAGCCGGGGAGCTGTTTTTT. This encodes CASEGLAGELFF.

CDR3 sequence reads: CASSPSAGDHQETQYF. The CDR3 nucleotides are TGTGCCAGCAGTCCTTCAGCGGGAGACCACCAAGAGACCCAGTACTTC. The J gene is TRBJ2-5, the V gene TRBV27; 8 nucleotides line up with TRBD2. There are 16 residues in the CDR3. Looked up from germline, CDR1 is MNHEY and CDR2 is SMNVEV (reference sequence). Unmatched junction bases numbered 8, after V lost 5 bases and J lost 0 bases.

This clone was seen more than once but under ten times. This CDR3 reads CATSRVARQDEQYF. The CDR3 region has the DNA TGTGCCACCAGCAGAGTCGCGCGACAAGACGAGCAGTACTTC. The V call is TRBV15, the J call TRBJ2-7; D is unclear. V was clipped by 1 base and J by 5 bases, with 12 bases between them. The CDR3 is made up of 14 amino acids. Germline assignment: CDR1 LNHNV and CDR2 YYDKDF (reference sequence). The variable domain in full, with the rest retrieved from reference TRBV15 and TRBJ2-7, is DAMVIQNPRYQVTQFGKPVTLSCSQTLNHNVMYWYQQKSSQAPKLLFHYYDKDFNNEADTPDNFQSRRPNTSFCFLDIRSPGLGDTAMYLCATSRVARQDEQYFGPGTRLTVT.

The chain carries TRBV7-2 and TRBJ2-2; TRBD1 matches 8 bases. This CDR3 is built from 15 residues. V shed 1 base and J 4 bases; nucleotides not matched to a gene: 2. The germline CDR1 and CDR2 sequences are SGHTA and FQGNSA. The chain's CDR3 is CASSLDRGSTGELFF. The CDR3 region has the DNA TGTGCCAGCAGCTTAGACAGGGGGTCCACCGGGGAGCTGTTTTTT.